The TCR beta chain described here comes from a study of beta chain features in type 1 diabetes. Study details: Cell yields, gender and age were similar in healthy donors and patients. Study results and limitations: The VDJ junctions of type 1 diabetes patients carried fewer insertions and more deletions.

A note on this clone: Its antigen remains unknown.

J was trimmed by 4 bases and V by 4 bases; bases with no gene match: 7. Germline V gene data show CDR1 as LNHDA and CDR2 as SQIVND (reference sequence). This CDR3 contains 15 residues. Every donor had blood drawn once into heparin, around 120 mL on average. Sorting with CD45RO/CCR7/CD25/CD127/CD95/CD27 yielded naive, central memory, regulatory and stem-like memory CD4+ cells. The study reverse transcribed the entire isolated RNA, so it sequenced expressed TCRB transcripts. Method: immunoSEQ multiplex PCR; TCRdb's copy keeps in-frame clones and lacks some. The table shows hundreds of thousands of clones, with under 20% occurring only once.

The rearrangement joins TRBV19 to TRBJ2-7; the match to TRBD1 covers 10 bases. This clonotype was sampled from a woman aged 18-35 years in good health. The material sequenced was naive CD4+ T cells from blood. CDR3 sequence: CASSKAGQGHYEQYF. The CDR3, as DNA: TGTGCCAGTAGTAAAGCGGGACAGGGGCATTACGAGCAGTACTTC.